This TCR beta chain was profiled in a study of blood T cell repertoires in COVID-19. In the study overall: The cDNA or gDNA used as material had been derived from T cells, B-cell-depleted T cells, or PBMCs.

Method: immunoSEQ multiplex PCR; TCRdb's copy keeps in-frame clones and lacks some. In the table there are 300,000 to 400,000 clones, approximately 90% of which are singletons. Trimming removed 3 bases at V and 1 base at J, with 9 bases between. CDR1 and CDR2 (germline): LNHDA, SQIVND (reference sequence). The CDR3 has 14 amino acids. Sequencing was performed on PBMCs or T cells enriched from blood (not recorded which). The rearrangement joins TRBV19 to TRBJ1-1; D is unresolved. The sequence was collected from a woman aged 25-40 years with acute COVID-19. CDR3 protein: CASSIPTRNTEAFF. As DNA, the CDR3 is TGTGCCAGTAGTATCCCAACACGGAACACTGAAGCTTTCTTT.